One and the same sample provided the 5 T cell receptor beta chains below, sequenced in a study of tissue T cells after allogeneic stem cell transplantation. TCRdb keeps only in-frame clones here, not all; method: immunoSEQ multiplex PCR. The sample consists of 45,000 to 50,000 clones, roughly 73% of them appearing once. The sequenced sample consisted of sorted cells pooled from one or two spleens. All receptors derive from a pool of C57BL/6 mice in good health.

As concerns this clone: These gene names are mouse names. The CDR3 goes on 1 residue after the read ends, and that part is filled in from the germline J gene. The chain combines TRBV12-2 with TRBJ2-5; 8 nucleotides line up with TRBD1. Germline V gives CDR1 SGHLS, CDR2 HYDKME. V trimming: 2 bases; J trimming: 6 bases; junction bases outside the gene matches: 3. The CDR3 contains 13 residues. The CDR3 reads CASSPGGGDTQYF. The sequenced CDR3 bases are TGTGCCAGCTCTCCAGGGGGCGGGGACACCCAGTAC.

With regard to this clone: Gene names are mouse gene names. Read coverage stops 1 residue before the CDR3 terminus; the germline J gene supplies the remainder. V gene TRBV29 combines with J gene TRBJ1-1, with 9 bases lining up with TRBD1. Germline V gene lookup returns CDR1 MSHET and CDR2 SYDVDS. The junction had 2 bases not matched to a gene; V was cut back by 2 bases and J by 1 base. The CDR3 sequence is 15 residues long. The CDR3 is CASSLPTGGNTEVFF. The part of the CDR3 DNA that was read is TGTGCTAGCAGTTTACCGACAGGGGGAAACACAGAAGTCTTC.

Details on this clone: Germline and genes here are mouse. The read falls 1 residue short of the CDR3 end, and the missing part is taken from the germline J gene. The sample carries other DNA sequences with the same CDR3. This sequence joins TRBV12-1 and TRBJ2-7; 9 bases line up with TRBD2. The CDR3 has 13 amino acids. The germline CDR1 and CDR2 sequences are SGHSN and HYEKVE. Trimming at V came to 1 base and at J to 3 bases, leaving 0 bases not matched to a gene. CDR3 DNA, as far as it was read: TGTGCCAGCTCTCTGACTGGGGGCTATGAACAGTAC. Its translation: CASSLTGGYEQY. Given in full, the CDR3 is CASSLTGGYEQYF.

A remark on this clone: The gene names given are mouse names. The CDR3 goes on 1 residue after the read ends, and that part is filled in from the germline J gene. The V and J genes are TRBV29 and TRBJ1-1, with 7 bases fitting TRBD1. V was pared by 6 bases and J by 0 bases, with 4 bases of the junction left unmatched. There are 14 residues in the CDR3. The V gene's germline CDR1 is MSHET and CDR2 SYDVDS. Here the CDR3 reads CASRQGRANTEVFF. CDR3 DNA (partial): TGTGCTAGCAGACAGGGGCGTGCAAACACAGAAGTCTTC.

Regarding this clone: Gene names and germline match the mouse. The sequenced part of the CDR3 DNA is TGTGCTAGCAGTCCGGGACAGGGGGAGGCAGAAACGCTGTAT. Protein sequence: CASSPGQGEAETLY. The entire CDR3 sequence reads CASSPGQGEAETLYF. The genes are TRBV17 and TRBJ2-3, with 11 bases identical to TRBD1. The read gets to within 1 residue of the CDR3 end, and the germline J gene fills in the rest. Germline V gene lookup returns CDR1 MNHDT and CDR2 YYDKIL. The CDR3 contains 15 residues. V was clipped by 5 bases and J by 3 bases; unmatched bases: 4.